Listed below are T cell receptor beta chains from one sample, sequenced in a study of blood T cell repertoires in COVID-19. Sequenced by immunoSEQ multiplex PCR; TCRdb stores in-frame clones only, minus some. This table holds approximately 230,000 clones, about 90% found once. Sequenced input: peripheral blood. The receptors here all came from a man aged 18 to 30 with active or convalescent COVID-19. The CDR3 runs from the conserved cysteine through the conserved F or W. Fields, in order: clone size, J gene, D gene, V gene, CDR3 DNA, CDR3 protein. D genes are given only for firm matches. The size of a clone is reported for some rows only, either as once, few or many, or as a class for expanded clones.

- | TRBJ2-1 | - | TRBV2 | TGTGCCAGCAGTAGCGGCAATGAGCAGTTCTTC | CASSSGNEQFF
few | TRBJ1-1 | - | TRBV7-2 | TGTGCCAGCAGCTTACAGGGTCCCACTGAAGCTTTCTTT | CASSLQGPTEAFF
once | TRBJ1-1 | TRBD1 | TRBV5-1 | TGCGCCAGCAAGGGACAGCAGAACACTGAAGCTTTCTTT | CASKGQQNTEAFF
- | TRBJ1-2 | - | TRBV6-6 | TGTGCCAGCAGTTACTCGAGTTTCGACTATGGCTACACCTTC | CASSYSSFDYGYTF
- | TRBJ2-7 | TRBD2 | TRBV29-1 | TGCAGCGCGAGGGGTAGCGGGGGCCACAGCTCCTACGAGCAGTACTTC | CSARGSGGHSSYEQYF
- | TRBJ2-1 | TRBD2 | TRBV3-1/TRBV3-2 | TGTGCCAGCAGCGACGGACTAGCGGGGTATATTCCCAATGAGCAGTTCTTC | CASSDGLAGYIPNEQFF
- | TRBJ2-5 | - | TRBV12-5 | TGTGCTAGTGGTATCGGGACTCCACCCCAAGAGACCCAGTACTTC | CASGIGTPPQETQYF
- | TRBJ2-3 | - | TRBV27 | TGTGCCAGCAGGCCGTTGCGGATCGCTAGCACAGATACGCAGTATTTT | CASRPLRIASTDTQYF
few | TRBJ2-2 | - | TRBV29-1 | TGCAGCGTTAGTACTAACACCGGGGAGCTGTTTTTT | CSVSTNTGELFF
- | TRBJ2-6 | - | TRBV5-1 | TGCGCCAGCAGCATCTTGAACGTCCTGACTTTC | CASSILNVLTF
- | TRBJ2-1 | TRBD2 | TRBV4-2 | TGTGCCAGCAGCCAAGATCGCGGGACTAGCGCATACAATGAGCAGTTCTTC | CASSQDRGTSAYNEQFF
- | TRBJ1-5 | - | TRBV27 | TGTGCCAGCAGTTTATCCGACAGCTGGAATCAGCCCCAGCATTTT | CASSLSDSWNQPQHF
- | TRBJ2-5 | - | TRBV6-2/TRBV6-3 | TGTGCCAGCAGTCTACAGGAGATCCAAGAGACCCAGTACTTC | CASSLQEIQETQYF
- | TRBJ2-7 | - | TRBV6-5 | TGTGCCAGCAGGGCGGTGGTACTGGCCGAGCAGTACTTC | CASRAVVLAEQYF
- | TRBJ2-3 | - | TRBV7-2 | TGTGCCAGCAGCTTATCCAGGGTGGCTACACAAGATACGCAGTATTTT | CASSLSRVATQDTQYF
- | TRBJ2-3 | TRBD2 | TRBV6-5 | TGTGCCACGACTAGCGGGGTGAATACGCAGTATTTT | CATTSGVNTQYF
- | TRBJ2-7 | TRBD1 | TRBV7-3 | TGTGCCAGCAGCTTGGTAGGGGGCGGCTACGAGCAGTACTTC | CASSLVGGGYEQYF
- | TRBJ1-2 | - | TRBV12-3/TRBV12-4 | TGTGCCAGCAGTTTAGTTGGGGGCAATGGCTACACCTTC | CASSLVGGNGYTF
- | TRBJ2-1 | - | TRBV7-9 | TGTGCCAGCAGCCCGACTAGTGTTCGGTCCTACAATGAGCAGTTCTTC | CASSPTSVRSYNEQFF
- | TRBJ1-1 | TRBD1 | TRBV28 | TGTGCCAGCAGGCCTTCGGGACAGGGTGCTATTATGAACACTGAAGCTTTCTTT | CASRPSGQGAIMNTEAFF
- | TRBJ1-4 | - | TRBV7-9 | TGTGCCAGCAACAGGGTAAATGAAAAACTGTTTTTT | CASNRVNEKLFF
- | TRBJ1-1 | - | TRBV6-5 | TGTGCCAGCGGGCAGGCCCCGGGTAGCGGCACTGAAGCTTTCTTT | CASGQAPGSGTEAFF
- | TRBJ2-1 | TRBD2 | TRBV25-1 | TGTGCCAGCAGTGAAAATGGCCTAGCGGGATACAATGAGCAGTTCTTC | CASSENGLAGYNEQFF
once | TRBJ2-2 | - | TRBV9 | TGTGCCAGCAGCGGGGGACTCCGGACAGGGAACACCGGGGAGCTGTTTTTT | CASSGGLRTGNTGELFF
- | TRBJ2-4 | TRBD2 | TRBV11-2 | TGTGCCAGCAGCCCCCTCGGGAGGGCCCAAGGGGACATTCAGTACTTC | CASSPLGRAQGDIQYF
- | TRBJ2-1 | TRBD2 | TRBV6-4 | TGTGCCAGCAGCTCAGGGTCTTCGGGGGGCAATGAGCAGTTCTTC | CASSSGSSGGNEQFF
few | TRBJ2-2 | TRBD1 | TRBV7-2 | TGTGCCAGCAGCTTAGACCGGGACAGGGCACTGAACGGGGAGCTGTTTTTT | CASSLDRDRALNGELFF
- | TRBJ2-3 | TRBD2 | TRBV28 | TGTGCCAGCAGGCTAGCGGGACAGACAGATACGCAGTATTTT | CASRLAGQTDTQYF
- | TRBJ2-1 | TRBD2 | TRBV7-9 | TGTGCCAGCAGCTCGCCGGCGGGACTAGAAAGTCCCGATGAGCAGTTCTTC | CASSSPAGLESPDEQFF
- | TRBJ2-6 | - | TRBV25-1 | TGTGCCAGCAGTGAGAGGGCGCGAGGGGCCAACGTCCTGACTTTC | CASSERARGANVLTF
- | TRBJ2-1 | TRBD2 | TRBV9 | TGTGCCAGCAGCGTCAACTTTCCGGGACTAGCGGATATCTACAATGAGCAGTTCTTC | CASSVNFPGLADIYNEQFF
- | TRBJ1-6 | - | TRBV9 | TGTGCCAGCAGCCCCCGGGACATCGGAATAAGCTCCTATAATTCACCCCTCCACTTT | CASSPRDIGISSYNSPLHF
- | TRBJ2-7 | TRBD2 | TRBV11-2 | TGTGCCAGCAGCTTAGTCCGGGGGGGTCAGCCCTACGAGCAGTACTTC | CASSLVRGGQPYEQYF
- | TRBJ2-7 | TRBD2 | TRBV19 | TGTGCCAGTAGTTCGGCGGGAGGGCCCTACGAGCAGTACTTC | CASSSAGGPYEQYF
- | TRBJ1-2 | TRBD1 | TRBV9 | TGTGCCAGCAGCGTAGATGGTCGGGCAGGGGGCGCGAACTATGGCTACACCTTC | CASSVDGRAGGANYGYTF
- | TRBJ1-2 | TRBD1 | TRBV12-3/TRBV12-4 | TGTGCCAGCAGCGCCAGGGGGGTCTACACCTTC | CASSARGVYTF
- | TRBJ2-1 | - | TRBV29-1 | TGCAGCGGGGGCCGAAACCCTACAGATGAGCAGTTCTTC | CSGGRNPTDEQFF
- | TRBJ2-1 | TRBD2 | TRBV14 | TGTGCCAGCAGCCAAGTGACTAGCTCGGGCCACAGCTCCTACAATGAGCAGTTCTTC | CASSQVTSSGHSSYNEQFF
- | TRBJ2-1 | TRBD2 | TRBV7-7 | TGTGCTAGCAGCCGGGTAGGCCCTAGCGGATACAATGAGCAGTTCTTC | CASSRVGPSGYNEQFF
- | TRBJ2-7 | TRBD2 | TRBV7-6 | TGTGCCAGCAGCACCCAACCGGGACTAGCGGGACCATACGAGCAGTACTTC | CASSTQPGLAGPYEQYF
- | TRBJ2-2 | TRBD2 | TRBV30 | TGTGCCTGGAGTGTGGGGCTAGCGGTGCCTCCGAACACCGGGGAGCTGTTTTTT | CAWSVGLAVPPNTGELFF
- | TRBJ1-4 | TRBD1 | TRBV23-1 | TGCGCCAGCCCCCAGGACAGGGGAAGTGAAAAACTATTTTTT | CASPQDRGSEKLFF
once | TRBJ1-1 | - | TRBV6-5 | TGTGCCAGCAGTTACTCACAGGGGAACACTGAAGCTTTCTTT | CASSYSQGNTEAFF
- | TRBJ1-2 | - | TRBV4-2 | TGTGCCAGCAGCCCATTAGGGGGCTATGGCTACACCTTC | CASSPLGGYGYTF
- | TRBJ2-1 | - | TRBV10-3 | TGTGCCATCAGCCGAGTGACAGGCAGTGAGCAGTTCTTC | CAISRVTGSEQFF
- | TRBJ2-7 | TRBD2 | TRBV5-1 | TGCGCCAGCAGCTTGGGAGCAGCGGGGGCCCGCTACTACGAGCAGTACTTC | CASSLGAAGARYYEQYF
- | TRBJ2-1 | TRBD1 | TRBV6-6 | TGTGCCAGCAGTTACCCTACCGGGACAGCTTACAATGAGCAGTTCTTC | CASSYPTGTAYNEQFF
- | TRBJ1-6 | - | TRBV6-5 | TGTGCCAGCACCGGGGAGAAGGAAAATTCACCCCTCCACTTT | CASTGEKENSPLHF
- | TRBJ2-5 | TRBD2 | TRBV3-1/TRBV3-2 | TGTGCCAGCAGCCAAGATGTAGTTAGCGGGGGGCGAGGCACCCAGTACTTC | CASSQDVVSGGRGTQYF
- | TRBJ1-1 | - | TRBV5-1 | TGCGCCAGCAGCTTGGCGGGGGACCTCACTGAAGCTTTCTTT | CASSLAGDLTEAFF
- | TRBJ2-5 | TRBD2 | TRBV11-2 | TGTGCCAGCAGCCCCGGGATTCGGGCTAGCGGGACCCAAGAGACCCAGTACTTC | CASSPGIRASGTQETQYF
- | TRBJ1-2 | TRBD1 | TRBV7-9 | TGTGCCAGCAGCTCGGACAGGGAGAGTCACTATGGCTACACCTTC | CASSSDRESHYGYTF
- | TRBJ2-7 | TRBD2 | TRBV4-2 | TGTGCCAGCAGCCAAGAGGGAGAAATAGCGGGAGTCTACGAGCAGTACTTC | CASSQEGEIAGVYEQYF